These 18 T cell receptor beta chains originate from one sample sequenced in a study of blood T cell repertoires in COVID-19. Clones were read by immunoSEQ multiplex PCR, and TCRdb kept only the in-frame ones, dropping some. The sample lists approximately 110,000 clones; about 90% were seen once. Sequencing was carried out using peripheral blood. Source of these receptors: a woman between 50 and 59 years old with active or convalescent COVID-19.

The DNA of the CDR3 is TGTGCCAGCAGCTTAGGGGCGGGATTCACAGATACGCAGTATTTT. Translating it yields CASSLGAGFTDTQYF. This chain connects TRBV7-2 to TRBJ2-3; perhaps TRBD2 as D (6 bases). The CDR3 loop spans 15 amino acids. Germline-derived CDR1 and CDR2 are SGHTA and FQGNSA. Trimming left V 1 base short and J 2 bases short, with 10 bases between.

As DNA, the CDR3 is TGTGCCAGCTCCTATAGCGGGACAGGGGGCAACACCGGGGAGCTGTTTTTT. Residues: CASSYSGTGGNTGELFF. The gene calls are TRBV28 and TRBJ2-2; 12 bases are a match to TRBD1. CDR1 is MDHEN, CDR2 SYDVKM, per germline. The CDR3 is made up of 17 amino acids. The trim removed 8 bases at V and 2 bases at J, leaving 9 bases unmatched.

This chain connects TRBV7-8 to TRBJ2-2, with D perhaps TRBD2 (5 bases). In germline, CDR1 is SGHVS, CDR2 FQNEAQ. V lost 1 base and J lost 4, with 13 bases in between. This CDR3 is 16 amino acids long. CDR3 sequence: CASSLEASQSTGELFF. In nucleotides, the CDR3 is TGTGCCAGCAGCTTAGAGGCTAGCCAGAGCACCGGGGAGCTGTTTTTT. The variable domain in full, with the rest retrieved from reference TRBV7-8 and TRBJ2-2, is GAGVSQSPRYKVAKRGQDVALRCDPISGHVSLFWYQQALGQGPEFLTYFQNEAQLDKSGLPSDRFFAERPEGSVSTLKIQRTQQEDSAVYLCASSLEASQSTGELFFGEGSRLTVL.

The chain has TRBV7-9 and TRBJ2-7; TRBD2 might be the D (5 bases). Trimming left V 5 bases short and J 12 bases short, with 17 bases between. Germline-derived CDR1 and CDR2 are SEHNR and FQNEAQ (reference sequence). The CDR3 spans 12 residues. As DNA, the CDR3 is TGTGCCAGCAGCGCCGTAGACGGGATTCCGTACTTC. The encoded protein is CASSAVDGIPYF.

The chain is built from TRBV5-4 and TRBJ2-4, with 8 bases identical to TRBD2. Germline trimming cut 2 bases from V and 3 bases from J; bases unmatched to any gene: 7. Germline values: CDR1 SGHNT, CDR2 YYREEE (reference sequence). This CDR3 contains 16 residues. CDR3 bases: TGTGCCAGCAGCTTAATAGCGGGAAAGGTCAAAAACATTCAGTACTTC. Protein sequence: CASSLIAGKVKNIQYF.

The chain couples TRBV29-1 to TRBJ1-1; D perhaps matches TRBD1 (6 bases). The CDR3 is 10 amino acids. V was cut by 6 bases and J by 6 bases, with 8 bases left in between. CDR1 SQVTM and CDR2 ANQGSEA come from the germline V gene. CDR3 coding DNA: TGCAGCGTACAGGGCCCTGAAGCTTTCTTT. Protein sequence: CSVQGPEAFF.

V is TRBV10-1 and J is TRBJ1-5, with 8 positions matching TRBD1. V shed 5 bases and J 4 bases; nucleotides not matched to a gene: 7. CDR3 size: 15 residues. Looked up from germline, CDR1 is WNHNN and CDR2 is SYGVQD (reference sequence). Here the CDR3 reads CASSYAGGNNQPQHF. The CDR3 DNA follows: TGCGCCAGCAGTTATGCAGGGGGCAATAATCAGCCCCAGCATTTT.

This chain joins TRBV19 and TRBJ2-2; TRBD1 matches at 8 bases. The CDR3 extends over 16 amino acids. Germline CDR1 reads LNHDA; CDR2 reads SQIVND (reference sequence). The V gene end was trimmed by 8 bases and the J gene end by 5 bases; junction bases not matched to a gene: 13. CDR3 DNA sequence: TGTGCCAGTGCCCGCGGGCAGGGGGCGGGGACCGGGGAGCTGTTTTTT. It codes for CASARGQGAGTGELFF.

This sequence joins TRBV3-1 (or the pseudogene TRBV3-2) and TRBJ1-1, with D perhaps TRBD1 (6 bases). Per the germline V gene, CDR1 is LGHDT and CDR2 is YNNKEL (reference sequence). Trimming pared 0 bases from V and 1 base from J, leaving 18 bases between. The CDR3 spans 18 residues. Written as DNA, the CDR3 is TGTGCCAGCAGCCAAGATCTCATGGGGGCGCTTGGGAACACTGAAGCTTTCTTT. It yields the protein CASSQDLMGALGNTEAFF.

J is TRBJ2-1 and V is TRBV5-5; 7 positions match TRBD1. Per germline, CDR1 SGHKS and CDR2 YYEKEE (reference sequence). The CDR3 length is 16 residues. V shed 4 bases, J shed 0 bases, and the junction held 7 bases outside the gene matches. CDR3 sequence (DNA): TGTGCCAGCAGCCCAAAACAGGGGACCTCCTACAATGAGCAGTTCTTC. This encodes CASSPKQGTSYNEQFF. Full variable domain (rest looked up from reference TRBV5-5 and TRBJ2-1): DAGVTQSPTHLIKTRGQQVTLRCSPISGHKSVSWYQQVLGQGPQFIFQYYEKEERGRGNFPDRFSARQFPNYSSELNVNALLLGDSALYLCASSPKQGTSYNEQFFGPGTRLTVL.

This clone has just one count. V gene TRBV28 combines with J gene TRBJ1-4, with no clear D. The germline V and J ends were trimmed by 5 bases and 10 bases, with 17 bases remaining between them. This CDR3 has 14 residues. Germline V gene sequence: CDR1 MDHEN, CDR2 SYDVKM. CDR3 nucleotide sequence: TGTGCCAGCAGTCCCCTCGGTCAAGATGCAAAACTGTTTTTT. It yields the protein CASSPLGQDAKLFF.

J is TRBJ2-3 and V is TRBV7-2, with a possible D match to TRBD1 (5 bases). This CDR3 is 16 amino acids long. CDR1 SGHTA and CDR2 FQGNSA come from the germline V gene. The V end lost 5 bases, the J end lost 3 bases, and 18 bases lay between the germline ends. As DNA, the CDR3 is TGTGCCAGCAGCCCCCGCCGGCAGGGAAGGACAGATACGCAGTATTTT. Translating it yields CASSPRRQGRTDTQYF. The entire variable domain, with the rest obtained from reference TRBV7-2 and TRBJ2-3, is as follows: GAGVSQSPSNKVTEKGKDVELRCDPISGHTALYWYRQSLGQGLEFLIYFQGNSAPDKSGLPSDRFSAERTGGSVSTLTIQRTQQEDSAVYLCASSPRRQGRTDTQYFGPGTRLTVL.

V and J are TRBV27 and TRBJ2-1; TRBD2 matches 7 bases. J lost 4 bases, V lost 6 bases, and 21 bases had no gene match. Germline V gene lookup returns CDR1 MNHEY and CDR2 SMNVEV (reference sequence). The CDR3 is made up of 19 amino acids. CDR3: CASSAIPGASGEYYNEQFF. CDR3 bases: TGTGCCAGCAGCGCTATCCCCGGGGCTAGCGGAGAATATTACAATGAGCAGTTCTTC.

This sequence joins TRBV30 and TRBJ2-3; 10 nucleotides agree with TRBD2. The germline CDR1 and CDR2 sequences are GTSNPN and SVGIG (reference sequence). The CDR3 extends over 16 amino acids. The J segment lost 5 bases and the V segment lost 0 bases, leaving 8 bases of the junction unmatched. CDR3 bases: TGTGCCTGGAGTGTCCCTAGCGGGAGATGGGTAGATACGCAGTATTTT. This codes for CAWSVPSGRWVDTQYF.

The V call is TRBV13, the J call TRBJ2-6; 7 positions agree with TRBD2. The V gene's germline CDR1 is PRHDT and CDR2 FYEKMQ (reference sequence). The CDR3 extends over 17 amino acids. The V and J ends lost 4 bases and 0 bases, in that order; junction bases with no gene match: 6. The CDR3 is CASSSRRTSSGANVLTF. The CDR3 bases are TGTGCCAGCAGCTCACGAAGGACTAGCTCTGGGGCCAACGTCCTGACTTTC.

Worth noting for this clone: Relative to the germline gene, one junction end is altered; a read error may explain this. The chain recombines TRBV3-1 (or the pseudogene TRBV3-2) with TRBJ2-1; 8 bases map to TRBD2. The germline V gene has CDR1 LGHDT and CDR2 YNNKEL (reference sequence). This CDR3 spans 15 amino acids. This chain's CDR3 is CASNQTSGSRNEQFF. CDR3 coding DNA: TGTGCCAGCAACCAAACCAGCGGGAGCAGGAATGAGCAGTTCTTC.

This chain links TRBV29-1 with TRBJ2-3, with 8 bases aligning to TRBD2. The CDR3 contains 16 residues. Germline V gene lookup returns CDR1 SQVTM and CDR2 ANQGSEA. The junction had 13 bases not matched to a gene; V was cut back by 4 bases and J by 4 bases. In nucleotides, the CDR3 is TGCAGCGTTGGGGGGTGGGAGCGGGAGTCGGCAGATACGCAGTATTTT. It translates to CSVGGWERESADTQYF.

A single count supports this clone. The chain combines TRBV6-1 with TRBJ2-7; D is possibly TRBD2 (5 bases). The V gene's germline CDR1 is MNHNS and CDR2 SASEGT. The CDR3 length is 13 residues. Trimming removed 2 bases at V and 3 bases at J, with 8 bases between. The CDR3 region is CASSEWRNYEQYF. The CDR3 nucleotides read TGTGCCAGCAGTGAATGGAGGAACTACGAGCAGTACTTC.